This T cell receptor beta chain appears in the sequencing data of a study of blood T cell repertoires in COVID-19. The CDR3 has 13 residues. Sequenced by immunoSEQ multiplex PCR; TCRdb stores in-frame clones only, minus some. The sample lists about 370,000 clones; roughly 86% were seen once. This TCR derives from a woman aged 25 to 39 with COVID-19, enrolled during active disease. The chain has TRBV21-1 and TRBJ1-2; TRBD1, as called in the table, went unchecked against the DNA. TRBV21-1 is designated a pseudogene. The sequencing input was peripheral blood. CDR3 region: CASSRPSNYGYTF. The CDR3 DNA is TGTGCCAGCAGCAGGCCGTCTAACTATGGCTACACCTTC.